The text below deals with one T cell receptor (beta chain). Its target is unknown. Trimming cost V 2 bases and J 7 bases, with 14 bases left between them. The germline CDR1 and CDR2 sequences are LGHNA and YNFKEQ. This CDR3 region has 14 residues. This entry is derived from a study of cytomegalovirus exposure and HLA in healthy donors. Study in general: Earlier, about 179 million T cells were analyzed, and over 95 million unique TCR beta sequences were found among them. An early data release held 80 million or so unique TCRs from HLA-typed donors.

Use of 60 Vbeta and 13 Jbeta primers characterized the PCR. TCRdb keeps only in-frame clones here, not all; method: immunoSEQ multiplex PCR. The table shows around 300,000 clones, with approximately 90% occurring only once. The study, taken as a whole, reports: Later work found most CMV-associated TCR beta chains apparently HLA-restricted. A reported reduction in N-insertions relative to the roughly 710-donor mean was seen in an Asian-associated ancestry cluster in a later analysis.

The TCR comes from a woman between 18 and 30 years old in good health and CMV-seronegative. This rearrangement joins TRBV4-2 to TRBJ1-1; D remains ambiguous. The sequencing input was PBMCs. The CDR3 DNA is TGTGCCAGCAGCCAAAAAGATATCCGGGGTGAAGCTTTCTTT. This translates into CASSQKDIRGEAFF.